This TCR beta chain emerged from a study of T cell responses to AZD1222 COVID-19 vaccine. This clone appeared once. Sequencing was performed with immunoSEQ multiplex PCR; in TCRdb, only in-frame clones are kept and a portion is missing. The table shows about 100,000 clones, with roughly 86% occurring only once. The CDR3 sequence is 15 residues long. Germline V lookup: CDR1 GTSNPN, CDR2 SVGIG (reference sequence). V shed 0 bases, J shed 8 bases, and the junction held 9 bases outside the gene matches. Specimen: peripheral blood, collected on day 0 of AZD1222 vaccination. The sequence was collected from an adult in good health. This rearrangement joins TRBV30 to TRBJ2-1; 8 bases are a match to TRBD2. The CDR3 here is CAWSVGQREYHEQFF. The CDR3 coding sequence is TGTGCCTGGAGTGTAGGCCAGCGGGAGTACCATGAGCAGTTCTTC.